One sample yielded the 20 T cell receptor beta chains listed below, sequenced in a study of cytomegalovirus exposure and HLA in healthy donors. 60 Vbeta and 13 Jbeta primers were used in PCR. TCRdb keeps only in-frame clones here, not all; method: immunoSEQ multiplex PCR. The sample includes around 190,000 clones, around 82% of them seen just once. The sequenced sample was PBMCs. The receptors derive from a man aged 35-49 years in good health and CMV-seronegative.

The chain has TRBV2 and TRBJ1-4; 11 bases are shared with TRBD1. CDR3 length: 14 residues. Germline loops: CDR1 SNHLY, CDR2 FYNNEI. J gave up 7 bases and V 6 bases, and 4 bases lay outside the gene matches. The CDR3 loop is CASRRTGGTEKLFF. CDR3 bases: TGTGCCAGCAGGAGGACAGGGGGCACTGAAAAACTGTTTTTT.

The J gene is TRBJ2-5, the V gene TRBV7-9; maybe TRBD2 (5 bases). V lost 3 bases and J lost 6, with 11 bases in between. CDR1 and CDR2 from the germline V gene are SEHNR and FQNEAQ (reference sequence). The CDR3 consists of 13 residues. The CDR3 is CASSLNGMKTQYF. For the CDR3, the DNA is TGTGCCAGCAGCTTGAACGGGATGAAGACCCAGTACTTC.

The V call is TRBV30, the J call TRBJ1-2; 7 positions agree with TRBD1. V was pared by 5 bases and J by 5 bases, with 5 bases of the junction left unmatched. The CDR3 is made up of 12 amino acids. Looked up from germline, CDR1 is GTSNPN and CDR2 is SVGIG (reference sequence). The CDR3: CAWDRAIYGYTF. The CDR3 bases are TGTGCCTGGGACAGGGCGATTTATGGCTACACCTTC.

This clone occurred once. The V call is TRBV2, the J call TRBJ2-5, with 12 bases aligning to TRBD2. The CDR3 has 16 residues. The V gene's germline CDR1 is SNHLY and CDR2 FYNNEI. The V and J ends lost 6 bases and 1 base, in that order; junction bases with no gene match: 6. In DNA, the CDR3 is TGTGCCAGCAGCCCCACTAGCGGGGGGCCCCAAGAGACCCAGTACTTC. Protein product: CASSPTSGGPQETQYF.

This clone came up a few times. The gene calls are TRBV9 and TRBJ1-1; D may be TRBD1 (6 bases). Trimming shortened V by 0 bases and J by 8 bases, and 14 bases separated the two germline ends. The CDR3 has 14 residues. CDR1 SGDLS and CDR2 YYNGEE come from the germline V gene. The CDR3, as DNA: TGTGCCAGCAGCGTAGCCGGGACATCTATCGAAGCTTTCTTT. It encodes CASSVAGTSIEAFF.

The rearrangement joins TRBV9 to TRBJ1-2; 9 nucleotides line up with TRBD1. Germline trimming cut 0 bases from V and 2 bases from J; bases unmatched to any gene: 2. Germline CDR1 SGDLS, CDR2 YYNGEE. The CDR3 runs to 15 residues. CDR3 nucleotide sequence: TGTGCCAGCAGCGTAGGGGGGACAGGGAACTATGGCTACACCTTC. It translates to CASSVGGTGNYGYTF. Together with reference TRBV9 and TRBJ1-2, the CDR3 gives the full variable domain: DSGVTQTPKHLITATGQRVTLRCSPRSGDLSVYWYQQSLDQGLQFLIQYYNGEERAKGNILERFSAQQFPDLHSELNLSSLELGDSALYFCASSVGGTGNYGYTFGSGTRLTVV.

The gene calls are TRBV5-1 and TRBJ2-7; perhaps TRBD1 as D (6 bases). Germline values: CDR1 SGHRS, CDR2 YFSETQ. This CDR3 has 12 residues. The germline V and J ends were trimmed by 3 bases and 6 bases, with 10 bases remaining between them. This CDR3 is CASSWDNAEQYF. The CDR3 DNA reads as TGCGCCAGCAGCTGGGACAACGCCGAGCAGTACTTC.

The chain carries TRBV6-1 and TRBJ2-7; D gene uncertain. Between the trimmed V and J ends, which lost 10 bases and 2 bases, there was a span of 21 bases. This CDR3 region has 15 residues. Germline CDR1 MNHNS, CDR2 SASEGT. The CDR3 loop is CATYKGADLTYEQYF. The CDR3 DNA reads TGTGCCACCTACAAAGGAGCAGATCTTACCTACGAGCAGTACTTC.

V and J are TRBV7-9 and TRBJ2-2, with D possibly TRBD1 on 6 matching bases. Germline CDR1 reads SEHNR; CDR2 reads FQNEAQ (reference sequence). CDR3 length: 16 residues. V lost 5 bases and J lost 2, with 15 bases in between. CDR3 coding DNA: TGTGCCAGCAGCGTCGTTACAGGGTTTAACACCGGGGAGCTGTTTTTT. It codes for CASSVVTGFNTGELFF.

The CDR3 DNA reads TGTGCCAGCAGCCCAAGACAGGCATCGGGGGCCAACGTCCTGACTTTC. Amino acids: CASSPRQASGANVLTF. The rearrangement uses TRBV5-4 and TRBJ2-6, with D perhaps TRBD1 (6 bases). Trimming removed 4 bases from V and 4 bases from J, with 15 bases in between. Germline V lookup: CDR1 SGHNT, CDR2 YYREEE (reference sequence). The CDR3 is made up of 16 amino acids.

This rearrangement joins TRBV5-1 to TRBJ1-2; the D is unclear. The CDR3 is 13 amino acids. Trimming left V 0 bases short and J 4 bases short, with 7 bases between. The germline V gene has CDR1 SGHRS and CDR2 YFSETQ. This CDR3 reads CASSLGPGYGYTF. In nucleotides, the CDR3 is TGCGCCAGCAGCTTGGGGCCTGGCTATGGCTACACCTTC.

This clone was recorded once. This chain joins TRBV27 and TRBJ2-1; TRBD2 agrees at 10 bases. The trim removed 5 bases at V and 3 bases at J, leaving 13 bases unmatched. The CDR3 totals 18 residues. Germline assignment: CDR1 MNHEY and CDR2 SMNVEV (reference sequence). The CDR3 sequence: CASSPLSGRVSFYNEQFF. The CDR3 DNA is TGTGCCAGCAGTCCACTGAGCGGGAGGGTGTCTTTCTACAATGAGCAGTTCTTC.

The chain has TRBV4-3 and TRBJ1-4, with TRBD1 matching 11 bases. Per germline, CDR1 LGHNA and CDR2 YSLEER. The V and J ends lost 2 bases and 7 bases, in that order; junction bases with no gene match: 6. The CDR3 runs to 16 residues. The CDR3 bases are TGCGCCAGCAGCCAACATGGGACAGGGGGAGGTGAAAAACTGTTTTTT. It specifies CASSQHGTGGGEKLFF.

The V and J genes are TRBV7-9 and TRBJ1-5; D perhaps matches TRBD1 (5 bases). The CDR3 contains 15 residues. The germline V gene encodes CDR1 SEHNR and CDR2 FQNEAQ (reference sequence). Between the trimmed V and J ends, which lost 4 bases and 4 bases, there was a span of 14 bases. Written as DNA, the CDR3 is TGTGCCAGCAGCTATTATCCGGGGGAGAATCAGCCCCAGCATTTT. Encoded protein: CASSYYPGENQPQHF.

The rearrangement links TRBV7-8 to TRBJ2-1, with 10 bases matching TRBD2. Germline trimming cut 2 bases from V and 6 bases from J; bases unmatched to any gene: 7. This CDR3 is 16 amino acids long. Per the germline V gene, CDR1 is SGHVS and CDR2 is FQNEAQ. In DNA form, the CDR3 reads TGTGCCAGCAGCTTACGACTAGCGGGTTTACTCAATGAGCAGTTCTTC. Its translation is CASSLRLAGLLNEQFF.

This clone showed up just once. The chain uses TRBV7-2 and TRBJ2-1; TRBD2 is a possible D gene (5 bases). V lost 3 bases and J 4 bases, leaving 13 bases between the germline ends. This CDR3 is built from 15 residues. Germline V gene sequence: CDR1 SGHTA, CDR2 FQGNSA. CDR3 sequence reads: CASSFGGEGYNEQFF. The CDR3 DNA follows: TGTGCCAGCAGCTTCGGCGGAGAGGGATACAATGAGCAGTTCTTC.

The chain employs TRBV4-1 and TRBJ2-1, with 11 bases that match TRBD2. Germline lookup yields CDR1 MGHRA and CDR2 YSYEKL. The CDR3 has 17 amino acids. V lost 3 bases to trimming and J lost 6 bases; unmatched junction nucleotides: 10. The CDR3 region is CASSQATGTSGLNEQFF. DNA for the CDR3: TGCGCCAGCAGCCAGGCGACCGGGACTAGCGGTCTCAATGAGCAGTTCTTC.

This clone has only a few counts. The chain couples TRBV5-4 to TRBJ2-6; the D gene is possibly TRBD2 (6 bases). The CDR3 length is 15 residues. V gave up 5 bases and J gave up 0 bases, with 9 bases separating them. Germline V gene sequence: CDR1 SGHNT, CDR2 YYREEE (reference sequence). This CDR3 reads CASRAGGSGANVLTF. DNA for the CDR3: TGTGCCAGCAGGGCCGGGGGCTCTGGGGCCAACGTCCTGACTTTC.

This sequence joins TRBV4-3 and TRBJ2-7; 7 bases fit TRBD2. Per the germline V gene, CDR1 is LGHNA and CDR2 is YSLEER. CDR3 length: 15 amino acids. Losses at the gene ends were 6 bases for V and 3 bases for J; bases not matched to a gene: 11. The CDR3 is CASSRTSADSYEQYF. The CDR3, as DNA: TGCGCCAGCAGTCGTACTAGCGCGGATAGCTACGAGCAGTACTTC.

The V gene is TRBV7-9, the J gene TRBJ2-5, with unresolved D. Germline CDR1 SEHNR, CDR2 FQNEAQ (reference sequence). Trimming took off 8 bases at V and 4 bases at J, with 8 bases between the two ends. The CDR3 has 11 amino acids. For the CDR3, the DNA is TGTGCCAGCTGCCCAGGAGAGACCCAGTACTTC. Encoded protein: CASCPGETQYF.